The rows below give T cell receptor beta chains drawn from one sample of a study of cytomegalovirus exposure and HLA in healthy donors. The assay was immunoSEQ multiplex PCR, and TCRdb's table has in-frame clones only and misses some. The sample holds around 110,000 clones, 81% seen once. The sequenced sample consisted of PBMCs. The receptor source for this set is a man aged 30 to 39 in good health and CMV-seronegative. The CDR3 runs from the conserved cysteine through the conserved F or W. The D gene is left open where the match is weak. The size field is filled for only some rows; it gives once, few, many or a size class.

d_gene	abundance	v_gene	j_gene	CDR3nt	CDR3aa
TRBD2	.	TRBV30	TRBJ2-5	TGTGCCTGGGTAGCGGGGGGGGAGACCCAGTACTTC	CAWVAGGETQYF
.	.	TRBV9	TRBJ1-1	TGTGCCAGCAGCTCCCGTAGCAGTCCGAACACTGAAGCTTTCTTT	CASSSRSSPNTEAFF
TRBD2	.	TRBV7-9	TRBJ2-1	TGTGCCAGCAGCATAGCTAGCGGGATGGCCCCTAGTGAGCAGTTCTTC	CASSIASGMAPSEQFF
TRBD1	.	TRBV7-9	TRBJ2-7	TGTGCCAGCAGCAGGCTTAGGACAGGGGCCTACGAGCAGTACTTC	CASSRLRTGAYEQYF
.	.	TRBV30	TRBJ2-7	TGTGCCTGGAGTCCAGCGGACTATTCCTACGAGCAGTACTTC	CAWSPADYSYEQYF
.	once	TRBV20-1	TRBJ2-7	TGCAGTGCTGCCCGCGGCTACGAGCAGTACTTC	CSAARGYEQYF
TRBD1	few	TRBV27	TRBJ1-2	TGTGCCAGCAGTTTAGGGGGACAGACCTATGGCTACACCTTC	CASSLGGQTYGYTF
TRBD2	.	TRBV4-1	TRBJ2-7	TGCGCCAGCAGCCAGGCGACTAGCGGAGTCTACGAGCAGTACTTC	CASSQATSGVYEQYF
.	few	TRBV2	TRBJ1-1	TGTGCCAGCAGTGTTTACGGGAACACTGAAGCTTTCTTT	CASSVYGNTEAFF
.	.	TRBV27	TRBJ2-7	TGTGCCAGCCTACGCTACGAGCAGTACTTC	CASLRYEQYF
TRBD1	.	TRBV4-1	TRBJ2-7	TGCGCCAGCAGCCCCCGGGACAGGGCCTACGAGCAGTACTTC	CASSPRDRAYEQYF
.	.	TRBV15	TRBJ2-7	TGTGCCACCAGCACAAGGACAGCCGAGCAGTACTTC	CATSTRTAEQYF
.	.	TRBV11-3	TRBJ2-7	TGTGCCAGCAGCTTAGGTCGGAGCTACGAGCAGTACTTC	CASSLGRSYEQYF
.	.	TRBV5-4	TRBJ2-7	TGTGCCAGCAGCTTGGAGCGGGCATCTCCAGGGCAGTACTTC	CASSLERASPGQYF
TRBD1	.	TRBV27	TRBJ2-7	TGTGCCAGCAGCCGTAACAGGGGGATATACGAGCAGTACTTC	CASSRNRGIYEQYF
TRBD1	.	TRBV7-9	TRBJ1-6	TGTGCCAGCAGCTTACTACAGGGGGCTGATTCACCCCTCCACTTT	CASSLLQGADSPLHF
TRBD1	.	TRBV13	TRBJ2-7	TGTGCCAGCAGCCCCTATGGGACAGGGTACGACGAGCAGTACTTC	CASSPYGTGYDEQYF
TRBD1	.	TRBV10-3	TRBJ1-6	TGTGCCATCAGCCGAGGGCAGGGGGCTGATTCACCCCTCCACTTT	CAISRGQGADSPLHF